A selection of T cell receptor beta chains follows, all from one sample in a study of T cell responses to AZD1222 COVID-19 vaccine. The method was immunoSEQ multiplex PCR; TCRdb's version includes in-frame clones alone and lacks a portion of them. Altogether some 120,000 clones are present, 93% being singletons, with the ten largest covering about 2.7%. Sequencing was performed on peripheral blood, taken on day 0 of AZD1222 vaccination. All receptors come from an adult in good health. CDR3s include the opening cysteine and the closing phenylalanine or tryptophan. D genes are given only for firm matches. Not all rows give a size; the values are once, few, many and, for expanded clones, a class.

clone size | J gene | D gene | CDR3 length | V gene | CDR3 DNA | CDR3 protein
. | TRBJ2-1 | TRBD2 | 15 | TRBV6-5 | TGTGCCAGCAGCCTAGGACTACGCGGGGGCAATGAGCAGTTCTTC | CASSLGLRGGNEQFF
. | TRBJ1-6 | . | 13 | TRBV28 | TGTGCCAGCAGTTTAACTGGCGGCTCACCCCTCCACTTT | CASSLTGGSPLHF
. | TRBJ1-1 | TRBD1 | 14 | TRBV19 | TGTGCCAGTAGTAGGACAGGAACGAACACTGAAGCTTTCTTT | CASSRTGTNTEAFF
. | TRBJ1-1 | . | 12 | TRBV11-3 | TGTGCCAGCGTGAACCAGGGGAATGAAGCTTTCTTT | CASVNQGNEAFF
. | TRBJ1-5 | TRBD1 | 17 | TRBV10-1 | TGCGCCAGCTATGGAGCAGCGCCACAGGGGGCTAGTCAGCCCCAGCATTTT | CASYGAAPQGASQPQHF
. | TRBJ2-3 | . | 15 | TRBV24-1 | TGTGCCACCAGTGATATCCGGGCCGAGAAAGATACGCAGTATTTT | CATSDIRAEKDTQYF
. | TRBJ1-4 | TRBD1 | 13 | TRBV28 | TGTGCCAGTGAGACAGGGACTAATGAAAAACTGTTTTTT | CASETGTNEKLFF
. | TRBJ2-1 | . | 13 | TRBV27 | TGTGCCAGCAGTGGGGGTGGTAAACAGGGACCGTTCTTC | CASSGGGKQGPFF
. | TRBJ2-7 | . | 15 | TRBV7-9 | TGTGCCAGCAGCTTAGCTTTTTTGGGGTCCCACGAGCAGTACTTC | CASSLAFLGSHEQYF
few | TRBJ2-1 | . | 16 | TRBV28 | TGTGCCACAGCCGACTGGGGAGGAAGAGTCTACAATGAGCAGTTCTTC | CATADWGGRVYNEQFF
. | TRBJ1-1 | . | 13 | TRBV10-3 | TGTGCCACCTCACTCCCCGGGGGGGCTGAAGCTTTCTTT | CATSLPGGAEAFF
. | TRBJ1-5 | . | 11 | TRBV28 | TGTGCCAGCAATAACGACCAGCCCCAGCATTTT | CASNNDQPQHF
. | TRBJ1-2 | . | 13 | TRBV16 | TGTGCCAGCAGCCAATCGGGGGCCAATGGCTACACCTTC | CASSQSGANGYTF
. | TRBJ1-6 | TRBD1 | 16 | TRBV28 | TGTGCCAGCAGTTTACTGTCGGACAGGTTCGATTCACCCCTCCACTTT | CASSLLSDRFDSPLHF
. | TRBJ2-7 | TRBD2 | 16 | TRBV28 | TGTGCCAGCAGTCCTTTAACTAGCGGGTTTGCCTACGAGCAGTACTTC | CASSPLTSGFAYEQYF
. | TRBJ2-2 | . | 13 | TRBV11-2 | TGTGCCAGCAGCTTTTCCTACACCGGGGAGCTGTTTTTT | CASSFSYTGELFF
once | TRBJ2-1 | . | 15 | TRBV21-1 | TGTGCCAGCAGCAAAGTGAAGACTAATAGGGATGAGCAGTTCTTC | CASSKVKTNRDEQFF
. | TRBJ1-5 | TRBD1 | 17 | TRBV28 | TGTGCCAGCAGTTTGCTCGGGACAGGGGAGTCCAATCAGCCCCAGCATTTT | CASSLLGTGESNQPQHF
. | TRBJ2-2 | . | 14 | TRBV5-5 | TGTGCCAGCAGCCGACCGACAAGTCAAGGGGAGCTGTTTTTT | CASSRPTSQGELFF
. | TRBJ1-5 | . | 14 | TRBV19 | TGTGCCAGTAGTATTTGGAGGGGCAATCAGCCCCAGCATTTT | CASSIWRGNQPQHF
once | TRBJ2-3 | TRBD2 | 15 | TRBV29-1 | TGCAGCGTTGTGGGACTAGCGGATCGCCGTTATACGCAGTATTTT | CSVVGLADRRYTQYF
. | TRBJ2-1 | . | 14 | TRBV6-4 | TGTGCCAGCAGCCCCTCCCTAGGGATCAATGAGCAGTTCTTC | CASSPSLGINEQFF
. | TRBJ2-2 | TRBD2 | 15 | TRBV5-4 | TGTGCCAGCAGCTTGTCGGGACTAGCCACCGGGGAGCTGTTTTTT | CASSLSGLATGELFF
. | TRBJ2-7 | . | 12 | TRBV12-3/TRBV12-4 | TGTGCCAGCAGTCTAACCCTTTACGAGCAGTACTTC | CASSLTLYEQYF
once | TRBJ2-3 | . | 15 | TRBV10-3 | TGTGCCATCAGTATTGACCACCCGCTCACAGATACGCAGTATTTT | CAISIDHPLTDTQYF
. | TRBJ1-6 | TRBD1 | 15 | TRBV5-1 | TGCGCCAGCAGCTTGGAGGACAGGGGTGGTTCACCCCTCCACTTT | CASSLEDRGGSPLHF
few | TRBJ1-4 | . | 11 | TRBV4-1 | TGCGCCAGCAGCCAAGCAGGGAAACTGTTTTTT | CASSQAGKLFF
. | TRBJ2-4 | . | 13 | TRBV6-5 | TGTGCCAGCAGTCTCATAGGGGGGGACATTCAGTACTTC | CASSLIGGDIQYF
. | TRBJ1-2 | . | 13 | TRBV2 | TGTGCCAGCAGTGTGGAGGGGGAGAGTGGCTACACCTTC | CASSVEGESGYTF
once | TRBJ1-5 | . | 13 | TRBV2 | TGTGCCAAGGGGGGAGGGCCAGATCAGCCCCAGCATTTT | CAKGGGPDQPQHF
once | TRBJ1-4 | . | 13 | TRBV30 | TGTGCCTGGAGTCCGGGCCCAAATGAAAAACTGTTTTTT | CAWSPGPNEKLFF
. | TRBJ2-5 | . | 13 | TRBV3-1/TRBV3-2 | TGTGCCAGCAGCCAAGATGGATTGGAGACCCAGTACTTC | CASSQDGLETQYF
. | TRBJ1-5 | . | 15 | TRBV3-1/TRBV3-2 | TGTGCCAGCAGCCAAGAGGGGGGGGTAAGTCAGCCCCAGCATTTT | CASSQEGGVSQPQHF
. | TRBJ2-5 | . | 14 | TRBV7-2 | TGTGCCAGCAGCCCAGTCAGGGGAGGTGAGACCCAGTACTTC | CASSPVRGGETQYF
. | TRBJ2-5 | . | 13 | TRBV11-3 | TGTGCCAGCAGCTTACCGGGGGAGAAGACCCAGTACTTC | CASSLPGEKTQYF
. | TRBJ2-7 | . | 13 | TRBV30 | TGTGCCTGCGCGGGACTCCGCTCCTACGAGCAGTACTTC | CACAGLRSYEQYF
. | TRBJ1-4 | TRBD1 | 16 | TRBV30 | TGTGCCTGGAGTTCTGGATCAGGGGGGTTGGGGGAAAAACTGTTTTTT | CAWSSGSGGLGEKLFF
. | TRBJ1-3 | . | 16 | TRBV5-4 | TGTGCCAGCAGCTTGGATGGGGAACGATCTGGAAACACCATATATTTT | CASSLDGERSGNTIYF
once | TRBJ1-2 | TRBD1 | 12 | TRBV19 | TGTGCCAGTAGTGAACAGGGGTATGGCTACACCTTC | CASSEQGYGYTF
. | TRBJ1-2 | . | 16 | TRBV6-5 | TGTGCCAGCAGTTACCGAGACAGTGCCCCCCTCTATGGCTACACCTTC | CASSYRDSAPLYGYTF
. | TRBJ1-4 | . | 14 | TRBV5-1 | TGCGCCAGCAGCTTGGGAGACAAGAATGAAAAACTGTTTTTT | CASSLGDKNEKLFF
. | TRBJ2-1 | . | 15 | TRBV19 | TGTGCCAGTAGTATACTAGGGGGAGGCGATAATGAGCAGTTCTTC | CASSILGGGDNEQFF
. | TRBJ2-5 | . | 16 | TRBV6-5 | TGTGCCAGCAGTTACTCTCCGGGAATAGTCCAAGAGACCCAGTACTTC | CASSYSPGIVQETQYF
once | TRBJ2-1 | TRBD2 | 16 | TRBV9 | TGTGCCAGCAGCGTAGTGCCTAGCGGGACCTACAATGAGCAGTTCTTC | CASSVVPSGTYNEQFF
. | TRBJ2-1 | . | 13 | TRBV3-1/TRBV3-2 | TGTGCCAGCAGCCAAGGGGGCGTAGGACAACAGTTCTTC | CASSQGGVGQQFF
. | TRBJ2-7 | . | 13 | TRBV28 | TGTGCTACTTGGGGGGTACAGGGGTGGGAGCAGTACTTC | CATWGVQGWEQYF
few | TRBJ1-2 | . | 15 | TRBV6-5 | TGTGCCAGCAGTTACTCGGGAGCTTCTGGCTATGGCTACACCTTC | CASSYSGASGYGYTF